The source of this T cell receptor (beta chain) is a study of blood T cell repertoires in COVID-19. Study information: There were acute and convalescent COVID-19 samples, and they came from the United States, Italy and Spain.

Data came from immunoSEQ multiplex PCR; TCRdb stores just in-frame clones and leaves some out. The sample holds approximately 15,000 clones, around 88% seen once. The CDR3 covers 13 residues. CDR1 and CDR2 from the germline V gene are LNHDA and SQIVND (reference sequence). Trimming shortened V by 3 bases and J by 8 bases, and 11 bases separated the two germline ends. The sequenced material came from peripheral blood. The TCR sequence derives from a human donor with active COVID-19. The donor label of this sample is uncertain. The chain links TRBV19 to TRBJ2-1; D may be TRBD2 (6 bases). This chain's CDR3 is CASSIGGNHEQFF. In DNA, the CDR3 is TGTGCCAGTAGTATTGGAGGGAACCATGAGCAGTTCTTC.